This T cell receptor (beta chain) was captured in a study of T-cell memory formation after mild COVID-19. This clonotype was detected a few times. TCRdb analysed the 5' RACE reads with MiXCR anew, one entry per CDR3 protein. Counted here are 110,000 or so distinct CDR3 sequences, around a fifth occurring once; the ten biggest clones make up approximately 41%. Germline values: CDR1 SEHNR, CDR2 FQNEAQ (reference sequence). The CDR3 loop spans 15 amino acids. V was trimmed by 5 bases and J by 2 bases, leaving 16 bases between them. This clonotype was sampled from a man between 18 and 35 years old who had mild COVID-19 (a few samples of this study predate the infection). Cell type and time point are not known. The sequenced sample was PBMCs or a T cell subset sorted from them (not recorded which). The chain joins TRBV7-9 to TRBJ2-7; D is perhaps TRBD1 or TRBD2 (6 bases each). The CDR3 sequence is CASSPGAQSPYEQYF. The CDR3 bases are TGTGCCAGCAGCCCGGGGGCGCAAAGCCCCTACGAGCAGTACTTC. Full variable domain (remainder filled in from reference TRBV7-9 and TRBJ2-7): DTGVSQNPRHKITKRGQNVTFRCDPISEHNRLYWYRQTLGQGPEFLTYFQNEAQLEKSRLLSDRFSAERPKGSFSTLEIQRTEQGDSAMYLCASSPGAQSPYEQYFGPGTRLTVT.